These T cell receptor beta chains were read from a single sample in a study of OX40 agonist ivuxolimab in advanced cancers. Clones were read by immunoSEQ multiplex PCR, and TCRdb kept only the in-frame ones, dropping some. This table holds 30,000 or so clones, 90% found once. The source material was CD4+ or CD8+ T cells sorted from blood, sampled in a trial of the OX40 agonist ivuxolimab. These receptors originate from an adult with an advanced solid tumor such as melanoma, head and neck, liver or kidney cancer. Both conserved end residues are part of each CDR3. A D gene is named only where the DNA matches it firmly. Clone size, where shown, is once, few, many, or a class for clones that have expanded.

j_gene: TRBJ2-7; v_gene: TRBV27; abundance: few; d_gene: NA; CDR3aa: CASSFVGGYEQYF; CDR3nt: TGTGCCAGCAGTTTTGTGGGGGGCTACGAGCAGTACTTC
j_gene: TRBJ1-2; v_gene: TRBV27; abundance: NA; d_gene: NA; CDR3aa: CASRGAGRGYTF; CDR3nt: TGTGCCAGCAGGGGTGCAGGTAGAGGCTACACCTTC
j_gene: TRBJ2-1; v_gene: TRBV19; abundance: NA; d_gene: NA; CDR3aa: CASAGNEQFF; CDR3nt: TGTGCCAGTGCGGGCAATGAGCAGTTCTTC
j_gene: TRBJ2-3; v_gene: TRBV7-9; abundance: NA; d_gene: TRBD2; CDR3aa: CASSETSGGEDTQYF; CDR3nt: TGTGCCAGCAGCGAGACTAGCGGGGGGGAAGATACGCAGTATTTT
j_gene: TRBJ2-5; v_gene: TRBV6-1; abundance: NA; d_gene: TRBD2; CDR3aa: CASRLGGNQYF; CDR3nt: TGTGCCAGCAGGCTCGGGGGGAACCAGTACTTC
j_gene: TRBJ2-1; v_gene: TRBV27; abundance: NA; d_gene: NA; CDR3aa: CASSLNPSGEDEQFF; CDR3nt: TGTGCCAGCAGTTTAAATCCGAGTGGTGAGGATGAGCAGTTCTTC
j_gene: TRBJ1-1; v_gene: TRBV13; abundance: NA; d_gene: NA; CDR3aa: CASSAGWGNTEAFF; CDR3nt: TGTGCCAGCAGCGCCGGGTGGGGGAACACTGAAGCTTTCTTT
j_gene: TRBJ2-5; v_gene: TRBV18; abundance: NA; d_gene: TRBD1; CDR3aa: CASSETDRGQETQYF; CDR3nt: TGTGCCAGCTCAGAAACGGACAGGGGGCAAGAGACCCAGTACTTC
j_gene: TRBJ1-2; v_gene: TRBV7-9; abundance: once; d_gene: NA; CDR3aa: CASSLGTSYGYTF; CDR3nt: TGTGCCAGCAGCCTCGGGACAAGCTATGGCTACACCTTC
j_gene: TRBJ1-6; v_gene: TRBV7-6; abundance: NA; d_gene: NA; CDR3aa: CASSLVGLPLHF; CDR3nt: TGTGCCAGCAGCTTAGTTGGGCTACCCCTCCACTTT
j_gene: TRBJ1-2; v_gene: TRBV2; abundance: NA; d_gene: TRBD1; CDR3aa: CASSWTGGNGYTF; CDR3nt: TGTGCCAGCAGTTGGACAGGGGGCAATGGCTACACCTTC
j_gene: TRBJ2-7; v_gene: TRBV6-1; abundance: NA; d_gene: TRBD1; CDR3aa: CASKGQGYEQYF; CDR3nt: TGTGCCAGCAAAGGACAGGGGTACGAGCAGTACTTC
j_gene: TRBJ2-5; v_gene: TRBV27; abundance: NA; d_gene: TRBD2; CDR3aa: CASSFSSGNQETQYF; CDR3nt: TGTGCCAGCAGTTTTTCTAGCGGGAATCAAGAGACCCAGTACTTC
j_gene: TRBJ1-2; v_gene: TRBV4-3; abundance: NA; d_gene: NA; CDR3aa: CASSRSQGAGGYTF; CDR3nt: TGCGCCAGCAGCCGATCCCAAGGGGCAGGAGGCTACACCTTC
j_gene: TRBJ2-5; v_gene: TRBV19; abundance: once; d_gene: TRBD1; CDR3aa: CASSIQVGTGETQYF; CDR3nt: TGTGCCAGTAGTATTCAGGTCGGGACAGGGGAGACCCAGTACTTC
j_gene: TRBJ1-2; v_gene: TRBV4-1; abundance: NA; d_gene: NA; CDR3aa: CASSQPDGSYGGYTF; CDR3nt: TGCGCCAGCAGCCAACCGGACGGAAGCTACGGAGGCTACACCTTC
j_gene: TRBJ2-7; v_gene: TRBV28; abundance: NA; d_gene: TRBD2; CDR3aa: CASSPALSGRREQYF; CDR3nt: TGTGCCAGCAGTCCTGCCCTTAGCGGGAGACGAGAGCAGTACTTC
j_gene: TRBJ1-4; v_gene: TRBV6-1; abundance: NA; d_gene: TRBD1; CDR3aa: CAGSPGQEGEKLFF; CDR3nt: TGTGCCGGATCCCCGGGACAGGAAGGTGAAAAACTGTTTTTT
j_gene: TRBJ2-1; v_gene: TRBV14; abundance: NA; d_gene: NA; CDR3aa: CASSPTYNEQFF; CDR3nt: TGTGCCAGCAGCCCAACTTACAATGAGCAGTTCTTC
j_gene: TRBJ2-7; v_gene: TRBV4-1; abundance: NA; d_gene: NA; CDR3aa: CASSQEGGAGYEQYF; CDR3nt: TGCGCCAGCAGCCAAGAAGGGGGGGCGGGTTACGAGCAGTACTTC
j_gene: TRBJ2-7; v_gene: TRBV23-1; abundance: once; d_gene: TRBD1; CDR3aa: CASSQSLGGQGAMGSRHEQYF; CDR3nt: TGCGCCAGCAGTCAGTCCTTGGGGGGACAGGGGGCCATGGGATCTCGGCACGAGCAGTACTTC
j_gene: TRBJ1-5; v_gene: TRBV27; abundance: NA; d_gene: NA; CDR3aa: CASSFGENQPQHF; CDR3nt: TGTGCCAGCAGTTTTGGGGAGAATCAGCCCCAGCATTTT
j_gene: TRBJ1-6; v_gene: TRBV28; abundance: NA; d_gene: TRBD1; CDR3aa: CASRTGPSLPLWYNSPLHF; CDR3nt: TGCGCCAGCCGGACAGGGCCGAGTCTTCCTTTGTGGTATAATTCACCCCTCCACTTT
j_gene: TRBJ2-7; v_gene: TRBV6-1; abundance: NA; d_gene: NA; CDR3aa: CASTGENREQYF; CDR3nt: TGTGCCAGCACGGGGGAAAATCGCGAGCAGTACTTC
j_gene: TRBJ2-2; v_gene: TRBV28; abundance: NA; d_gene: NA; CDR3aa: CASTSTPSREESTGELFF; CDR3nt: TGTGCCAGCACCTCCACCCCCTCTCGGGAAGAATCCACCGGGGAGCTGTTTTTT
j_gene: TRBJ1-1; v_gene: TRBV10-3; abundance: once; d_gene: NA; CDR3aa: CAISEKQGGVNTEAFF; CDR3nt: TGTGCCATCAGTGAGAAGCAGGGAGGGGTTAACACTGAAGCTTTCTTT
j_gene: TRBJ2-3; v_gene: TRBV28; abundance: NA; d_gene: NA; CDR3aa: CASSPRQGLRGGTDTQYF; CDR3nt: TGTGCCAGCAGTCCCCGACAGGGTCTACGCGGGGGCACAGATACGCAGTATTTT
j_gene: TRBJ2-7; v_gene: TRBV5-1; abundance: NA; d_gene: NA; CDR3aa: CASSLGQEQYF; CDR3nt: TGCGCCAGCAGCTTAGGACAGGAGCAGTACTTC
j_gene: TRBJ1-5; v_gene: TRBV28; abundance: NA; d_gene: TRBD1; CDR3aa: CASSLSTGGGQPQHF; CDR3nt: TGTGCCAGCAGTTTATCGACAGGGGGCGGACAGCCCCAGCATTTT
j_gene: TRBJ2-2; v_gene: TRBV7-9; abundance: NA; d_gene: NA; CDR3aa: CASSSGTGGLAVNTGELFF; CDR3nt: TGTGCCAGCAGTTCCGGGACAGGGGGACTAGCGGTGAACACCGGGGAGCTGTTTTTT
j_gene: TRBJ2-7; v_gene: TRBV4-3; abundance: NA; d_gene: TRBD2; CDR3aa: CASSLRLAGVVDEQYF; CDR3nt: TGCGCCAGCAGCCTTCGACTAGCGGGAGTGGTCGACGAGCAGTACTTC
j_gene: TRBJ2-7; v_gene: TRBV27; abundance: NA; d_gene: NA; CDR3aa: CASSLVAGQILYEQYF; CDR3nt: TGTGCCAGCAGTTTGGTAGCGGGACAGATCCTTTACGAGCAGTACTTC
j_gene: TRBJ1-2; v_gene: TRBV13; abundance: few; d_gene: TRBD1; CDR3aa: CASTDGTGNYGYTF; CDR3nt: TGTGCCAGCACCGATGGGACAGGGAACTATGGCTACACCTTC